This T cell receptor beta chain was profiled in a study of CD8+ T cells in alopecia areata (dated 2018 in TCRdb). Concerning the study at large: The treated patients, all with moderate-to-severe alopecia areata, were enrolled in an open-label pilot trial of oral tofacitinib given at 5 to 10 mg twice daily. Patients stayed on tofacitinib for 6 to 18 months and then had 6 months of follow-up off drug so that delayed response and recurrence could be assessed. The SALT score, which quantifies the percentage of affected scalp surface area, was used to measure disease severity in treated patients. The study used high-throughput TCRbeta sequencing to examine T cell clonal expansion in alopecia areata, in both the C3H/HeJ mouse model and human patients. On the human side, TCRbeta sequencing was run on scalp tissue and on sorted CD4+ and CD8+ peripheral blood T cells from healthy controls and from alopecia areata patients with either patchy or totalis/universalis disease. Tofacitinib-treated patients had biopsies at baseline and at 4 and 24 weeks of treatment, with a later scalp biopsy in several patients. Scalp clonality was compared across normal scalp (n=4), patchy alopecia areata scalp (n=8), and alopecia totalis/universalis scalp (n=8). RNA was extracted with the PAXgene miRNA kit for fixed scalp, the miRNeasy kit for PBMCs, and the RNeasy kit for mouse skin. TCRbeta CDR3 regions were amplified by immunoSEQ multiplex PCR using 35 Vbeta forward and 13 Jbeta reverse primers.

The CDR3 covers 11 residues, taking in both the cysteine and the phenylalanine. Of the read, only the CDR3 DNA is kept; its 33 bases are in frame from base 1. A distance of 5 bases separates the germline ends of V and J, which lose 6 bases and 3 bases respectively. CDR1 is given as LNHDA and CDR2 as SQIVND, both from the germline V gene (reference sequence). Taken with the paper, the label for time point translates to: 24 weeks on oral tofacitinib. The treatment or condition label, read with the paper, signifies: oral pan-JAK inhibitor, 5-10 mg twice daily. Peripheral blood and lesional scalp punch biopsies were obtained from patients with alopecia areata. PBMCs were isolated by density centrifugation and stained for CD3, CD4 and CD8, and CD4+ and CD8+ T cells were sorted on a FACSAria. Library preparation was by the immunoSEQ multiplex PCR assay. To provide template for TCR sequencing, every sample had RNA extracted and reverse transcribed into cDNA. First-strand cDNA was synthesized using SuperScript III with a 2:1 mix of oligo-dT and random hexamers. A synthetic immune receptor repertoire was used to gauge amplification bias, and whatever bias remained was removed computationally. In the paper's pipeline: Raw reads were preprocessed for error removal, and CDR3 was defined according to IMGT conventions as running from the conserved cysteine to phenylalanine. Clonality was computed as 1 minus the Shannon entropy, with the entropy normalized by log2 of the number of productive unique TCRs. Whether scalp clones were CD4 or CD8 was inferred by matching scalp TCRbeta sequences against CD4 and CD8 repertoires sorted from blood. In its TCRdb copy, this immuneACCESS table keeps in-frame sequences only and misses some clones. Where compared with another copy, unresolved V genes explain less than half of these, and the others have no known cause. The D gene and trimming were derived from the DNA, and the V and J assignments and clone size from that table. Recorded for this sample are around 270,000 clones; about three fifths of them occurred a single time. Approximately 1.7% of the sample belongs to the ten largest clones.

This clone turned up a few times. Which antigen it targets is not known. The record has no base qualities; no much larger clone is one base away. What the research found in general, with its limitations: Higher clonality and more expanded CD8+ clones were observed in lesional scalp than in normal scalp, particularly in alopecia totalis/universalis, a finding suggestive of antigenic drive. The treated cohort was small, with a single nonresponder, so links between baseline CD8+ expansion and response need larger studies. Tofacitinib significantly decreased scalp clonality and the number of expanded CD8+ clones among the top 100 scalp clones. Many expanded lesional clones were found to persist in scalp and blood during tofacitinib treatment, and relapse after treatment cessation may be partly explained by this persistence. Shared TCR sequences between patients were less evident than in mice, which may be partly attributable to HLA diversity in the patient population. Resident alphabeta T cells in normal human skin are also sequenced, complicating scalp TCR repertoire analysis, unlike mouse skin dominated by gammadelta T cells.

The source is a human donor with alopecia areata. The chain couples TRBV19 to TRBJ1-2, with the D gene not clear enough to name. This material consisted of CD4+ T cells sorted from blood, taken at week 24, from a patient treated with tofacitinib. The CDR3 protein: CASREHYGYTF. The DNA sequence reads TGTGCCAGTAGGGAACACTATGGCTACACCTTC.